Following are 18 T cell receptor beta chains from one sample sequenced in a study of blood T cell repertoires in COVID-19. The protocol was immunoSEQ multiplex PCR, while the TCRdb copy is restricted to in-frame clones and leaves out a portion. The data contain about 160,000 clones, around 87% of them singletons. The sequenced sample consisted of peripheral blood. Every receptor here comes from a woman between 55 and 75 years old with active or convalescent COVID-19.

This clone occurred once. The genes are TRBV7-2 and TRBJ1-2; 9 bases are a match to TRBD1. CDR1 and CDR2 from the germline V gene are SGHTA and FQGNSA. The CDR3 runs to 15 residues. The trim removed 5 bases at V and 4 bases at J, leaving 8 bases unmatched. Written as DNA, the CDR3 is TGTGCCAGCAGCCGCACAGGGGGCCTTGGCTATGGCTACACCTTC. This translates into CASSRTGGLGYGYTF.

The chain links TRBV5-5 to TRBJ2-3, with D possibly being TRBD2 (5 bases). Germline V gene data show CDR1 as SGHKS and CDR2 as YYEKEE (reference sequence). The CDR3 runs to 15 residues. The V gene lost 4 bases and the J gene lost 3 bases, with 15 bases spanning the gap. This CDR3 reads CASSPGGILTDTQYF. CDR3 nucleotides: TGTGCCAGCAGCCCCGGAGGAATCCTAACAGATACGCAGTATTTT.

This chain links TRBV5-4 with TRBJ1-1; the match to TRBD1 covers 7 bases. The CDR3 runs 14 residues. Germline V gene sequence: CDR1 SGHNT, CDR2 YYREEE (reference sequence). Trimming cost V 6 bases and J 6 bases; bases outside gene matches: 11. CDR3 bases: TGTGCCAGCAAACAGGGGCGGACTGGGGCTGAAGCTTTCTTT. As protein: CASKQGRTGAEAFF.

V and J are TRBV4-1 and TRBJ1-1, with D perhaps matching TRBD1 (5 bases). The CDR3 sequence is 14 residues long. V lost 1 base to trimming and J lost 6 bases, with 12 bases between them. Germline CDR1 MGHRA, CDR2 YSYEKL. CDR3 residues: CASSQVNRGPEAFF. CDR3 bases: TGCGCCAGCAGCCAAGTCAATAGGGGCCCTGAAGCTTTCTTT.

This clone was detected only a few times. The rearrangement joins TRBV6-5 to TRBJ2-7; 7 bases map to TRBD1. CDR1 MNHEY and CDR2 SVGAGI come from the germline V gene. The CDR3 covers 15 residues. V shed 4 bases, J shed 5 bases, and the junction held 11 bases outside the gene matches. In DNA form, the CDR3 reads TGTGCCAGCAGTTCCCAACAACAGGGGAAGCACGAGCAGTACTTC. It encodes CASSSQQQGKHEQYF.

The chain combines TRBV2 with TRBJ1-4; 9 bases agree with TRBD1. This CDR3 spans 16 amino acids. Trimming took 3 bases from V and 8 from J; bases not matched to a gene: 10. In germline, CDR1 is SNHLY, CDR2 FYNNEI. This CDR3 reads CASSEDRGGLREKLFF. The CDR3 coding sequence is TGTGCCAGCAGTGAGGACAGGGGAGGTTTGCGGGAAAAACTGTTTTTT.

This chain uses TRBV18 with TRBJ1-5, with D perhaps TRBD1 (5 bases). Germline V lookup: CDR1 KGHSH, CDR2 LQKENI. The CDR3 runs 16 residues. Trimming took 3 bases from V and 4 from J, leaving 16 bases between them. In DNA form, the CDR3 reads TGTGCCAGCTCACCGGAGGGGCGCAGTAAGAATCAGCCCCAGCATTTT. It translates to CASSPEGRSKNQPQHF.

This rearrangement joins TRBV11-2 to TRBJ2-7; a weak D match, TRBD1 (6 bases). Trimming left V 2 bases short and J 1 base short, with 18 bases between. CDR1 and CDR2 (germline): SGHAT, FQNNGV. The CDR3 is made up of 17 amino acids. This CDR3 is CASSLISDSPKSYEQYF. The CDR3 nucleotides read TGTGCCAGCAGCTTAATCTCGGACAGCCCGAAGTCCTACGAGCAGTACTTC.

V gene TRBV7-6 combines with J gene TRBJ2-7; no clear D. The V gene lost 5 bases and the J gene lost 1 base, with 15 bases spanning the gap. The CDR3 consists of 15 residues. The V gene's germline CDR1 is SGHVS and CDR2 FNYEAQ. CDR3 amino acids: CASSPTQSLSYEQYF. CDR3 sequence (DNA): TGTGCCAGCAGCCCAACACAGAGCTTGTCCTACGAGCAGTACTTC.

CDR3 nucleotide sequence: TGCGCCAGCAGCCCGACGGGACAGGGAAATGAAAAACTGTTTTTT. Translating gives CASSPTGQGNEKLFF. The V call is TRBV5-1, the J call TRBJ1-4, with 9 bases lining up with TRBD1. Germline V gene sequence: CDR1 SGHRS, CDR2 YFSETQ. This CDR3 contains 15 residues. The V gene end was trimmed by 4 bases and the J gene end by 5 bases; junction bases not matched to a gene: 6.

The CDR3 DNA reads as TGTGCCATCAGCCTCGACAGGGAAGGGACTGAAGCTTTCTTT. Its translation is CAISLDREGTEAFF. V gene TRBV10-3 combines with J gene TRBJ1-1; 7 bases agree with TRBD1. The CDR3 extends over 14 amino acids. J lost 5 bases, V lost 6 bases, and 9 bases had no gene match. CDR1 and CDR2 from the germline V gene are ENHRY and SYGVKD.

The chain couples TRBV7-2 to TRBJ2-2; D uncertain. Germline V lookup: CDR1 SGHTA, CDR2 FQGNSA. The CDR3 loop spans 16 amino acids. The V end lost 2 bases, the J end lost 3 bases, and 13 bases lay between the germline ends. This chain's CDR3 is CASSLIAVSDTGELFF. CDR3 in DNA: TGTGCCAGCAGCTTAATCGCGGTATCGGACACCGGGGAGCTGTTTTTT.

Only one count was recorded for this clone. J is TRBJ1-3 and V is TRBV7-2, with TRBD1 matching 8 bases. Germline values: CDR1 SGHTA, CDR2 FQGNSA. CDR3 length: 18 residues. The V and J ends lost 5 bases and 4 bases, in that order; junction bases with no gene match: 16. Here the CDR3 DNA reads TGTGCCAGCAGCACAGACAGGGGAATAAGAGTATACGGAAACACCATATATTTT. Its protein is CASSTDRGIRVYGNTIYF.

In DNA form, the CDR3 reads TGTGCCAGCAGACTAGGGACAGGGGATACCGGGGAGCTGTTTTTT. As protein: CASRLGTGDTGELFF. J is TRBJ2-2 and V is TRBV27, with TRBD1 identical over 10 bases. The germline CDR1 and CDR2 sequences are MNHEY and SMNVEV (reference sequence). The CDR3 has 15 amino acids. V dropped 6 bases and J dropped 5; count of bases not matched to a gene: 6.

This clone was counted a few times. V and J are TRBV2 and TRBJ2-3; D not resolved. Trimming pared 6 bases from V and 4 bases from J, leaving 11 bases between. The CDR3 loop spans 13 amino acids. CDR1 and CDR2 from the germline V gene are SNHLY and FYNNEI. CDR3 loop: CASSLLFSDTQYF. The CDR3 nucleotides read TGTGCCAGCAGCCTCCTCTTTTCAGATACGCAGTATTTT.

The V call is TRBV7-2, the J call TRBJ1-3, with D maybe TRBD1 (5 bases). The germline gives CDR1 SGHTA, CDR2 FQGNSA. This CDR3 is 12 amino acids long. Trimming removed 3 bases from V and 10 bases from J, with 10 bases in between. Here the CDR3 reads CASSFQGRTIYF. The CDR3 bases are TGTGCCAGCAGCTTCCAGGGAAGGACCATATATTTT.

The rearrangement links TRBV18 to TRBJ1-1; 8 bases agree with TRBD1. The CDR3 loop spans 18 amino acids. After removal of 3 bases from V and 0 bases from J, the junction contained 12 bases not matched to a gene. Germline-derived CDR1 and CDR2 are KGHSH and LQKENI. CDR3 DNA: TGTGCCAGCTCACCTACCCTGTTATACAGGGGGATGAACACTGAAGCTTTCTTT. The encoded protein is CASSPTLLYRGMNTEAFF.

The chain links TRBV25-1 to TRBJ2-7, with TRBD2 matching over 10 bases. Germline V gives CDR1 MGHDK, CDR2 SYGVNS. The CDR3 covers 13 residues. Trimming cost V 5 bases and J 5 bases; bases outside gene matches: 3. The CDR3 sequence is CASSLAGVNEQYF. The CDR3, as DNA: TGTGCCAGCAGTCTAGCGGGGGTGAACGAGCAGTACTTC.